This T cell receptor beta chain was sequenced in a study of T cell responses to AZD1222 COVID-19 vaccine. Study-wide results and limits: Spike-specific TCR breadth and depth went up after people got two AZD1222 doses. Repertoire samples came only from after the peak T cell response.

TCRdb keeps only in-frame clones here, not all; method: immunoSEQ multiplex PCR. The sample yields about 110,000 clones, about 90% seen once. Pooled together were second doses at about 4 or about 12 weeks. Comments on this clone: The antigen remains unidentified. Other DNA sequences in this sample translate to the same CDR3.

The V gene's germline CDR1 is MNHEY and CDR2 SVGEGT. This CDR3 comprises 12 residues. Trimming cost V 5 bases and J 0 bases, with 4 bases left between them. This sequence joins TRBV6-2 or TRBV6-3 and TRBJ1-2, with D unclear. This TCR came from an adult who received the AZD1222 COVID-19 vaccine. This specimen was peripheral blood, taken 28 days after the second AZD1222 dose. Here the CDR3 DNA reads TGTGCCAGCAGTGCCGCTAACTATGGCTACACCTTC. It encodes CASSAANYGYTF.